This T cell receptor (beta chain) came from a study of PD-L1 blockade in urothelial cancer. At the level of the study: Study patients had been treated with 0 to 3 previous chemotherapy regimens.

V was pared by 9 bases and J by 4 bases, with 11 bases of the junction left unmatched. The CDR3 loop spans 15 amino acids. CDR1 MNHEY and CDR2 SMNVEV come from the germline V gene (reference sequence). Assay used: immunoSEQ multiplex PCR; TCRdb lists only in-frame clones, some missing. Counted here are some 45,000 clones, more than 70% occurring once; the ten biggest clones make up around 15%. The time point here: pretreatment peripheral blood. V gene TRBV27 combines with J gene TRBJ2-1; 8 bases agree with TRBD2. This clonotype was sampled from a man in his 60s with urothelial cancer. The starting material was PBMCs, obtained around atezolizumab (anti-PD-L1) treatment. CDR3 sequence reads: CASSAGSGTYNEQFF. In DNA, the CDR3 is TGTGCCAGTTCCGCCGGTAGCGGGACTTACAATGAGCAGTTCTTC.